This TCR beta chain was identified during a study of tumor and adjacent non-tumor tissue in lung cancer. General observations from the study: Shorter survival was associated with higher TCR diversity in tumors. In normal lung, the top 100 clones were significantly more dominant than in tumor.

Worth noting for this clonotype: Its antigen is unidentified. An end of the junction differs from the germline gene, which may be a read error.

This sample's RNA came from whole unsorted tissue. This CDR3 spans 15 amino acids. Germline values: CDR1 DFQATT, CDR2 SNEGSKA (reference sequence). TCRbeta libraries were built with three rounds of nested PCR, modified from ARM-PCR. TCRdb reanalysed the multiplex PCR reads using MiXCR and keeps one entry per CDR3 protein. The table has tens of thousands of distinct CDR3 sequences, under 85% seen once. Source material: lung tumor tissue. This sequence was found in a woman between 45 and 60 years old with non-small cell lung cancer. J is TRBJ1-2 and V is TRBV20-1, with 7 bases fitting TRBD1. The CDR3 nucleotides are TGCAGTACTAGACCCCAGGACAGGTTTAACTATGGCTACACCTTC. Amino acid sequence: CSTRPQDRFNYGYTF.